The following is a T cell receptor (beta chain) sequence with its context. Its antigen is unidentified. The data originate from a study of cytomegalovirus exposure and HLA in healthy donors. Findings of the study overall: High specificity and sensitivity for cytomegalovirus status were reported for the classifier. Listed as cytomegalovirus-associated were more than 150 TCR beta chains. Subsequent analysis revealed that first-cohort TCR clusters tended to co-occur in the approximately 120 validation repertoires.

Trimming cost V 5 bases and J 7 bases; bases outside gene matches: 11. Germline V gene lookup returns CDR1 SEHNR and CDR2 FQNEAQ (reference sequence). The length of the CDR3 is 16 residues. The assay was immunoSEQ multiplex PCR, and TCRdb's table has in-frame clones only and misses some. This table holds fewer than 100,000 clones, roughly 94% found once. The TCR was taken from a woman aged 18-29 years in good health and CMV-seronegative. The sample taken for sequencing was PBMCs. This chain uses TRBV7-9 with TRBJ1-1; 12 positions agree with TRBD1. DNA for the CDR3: TGTGCCAGCAGCAGAGAGGGGACAGGGGGCAGGGGTGAAGCTTTCTTT. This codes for CASSREGTGGRGEAFF.